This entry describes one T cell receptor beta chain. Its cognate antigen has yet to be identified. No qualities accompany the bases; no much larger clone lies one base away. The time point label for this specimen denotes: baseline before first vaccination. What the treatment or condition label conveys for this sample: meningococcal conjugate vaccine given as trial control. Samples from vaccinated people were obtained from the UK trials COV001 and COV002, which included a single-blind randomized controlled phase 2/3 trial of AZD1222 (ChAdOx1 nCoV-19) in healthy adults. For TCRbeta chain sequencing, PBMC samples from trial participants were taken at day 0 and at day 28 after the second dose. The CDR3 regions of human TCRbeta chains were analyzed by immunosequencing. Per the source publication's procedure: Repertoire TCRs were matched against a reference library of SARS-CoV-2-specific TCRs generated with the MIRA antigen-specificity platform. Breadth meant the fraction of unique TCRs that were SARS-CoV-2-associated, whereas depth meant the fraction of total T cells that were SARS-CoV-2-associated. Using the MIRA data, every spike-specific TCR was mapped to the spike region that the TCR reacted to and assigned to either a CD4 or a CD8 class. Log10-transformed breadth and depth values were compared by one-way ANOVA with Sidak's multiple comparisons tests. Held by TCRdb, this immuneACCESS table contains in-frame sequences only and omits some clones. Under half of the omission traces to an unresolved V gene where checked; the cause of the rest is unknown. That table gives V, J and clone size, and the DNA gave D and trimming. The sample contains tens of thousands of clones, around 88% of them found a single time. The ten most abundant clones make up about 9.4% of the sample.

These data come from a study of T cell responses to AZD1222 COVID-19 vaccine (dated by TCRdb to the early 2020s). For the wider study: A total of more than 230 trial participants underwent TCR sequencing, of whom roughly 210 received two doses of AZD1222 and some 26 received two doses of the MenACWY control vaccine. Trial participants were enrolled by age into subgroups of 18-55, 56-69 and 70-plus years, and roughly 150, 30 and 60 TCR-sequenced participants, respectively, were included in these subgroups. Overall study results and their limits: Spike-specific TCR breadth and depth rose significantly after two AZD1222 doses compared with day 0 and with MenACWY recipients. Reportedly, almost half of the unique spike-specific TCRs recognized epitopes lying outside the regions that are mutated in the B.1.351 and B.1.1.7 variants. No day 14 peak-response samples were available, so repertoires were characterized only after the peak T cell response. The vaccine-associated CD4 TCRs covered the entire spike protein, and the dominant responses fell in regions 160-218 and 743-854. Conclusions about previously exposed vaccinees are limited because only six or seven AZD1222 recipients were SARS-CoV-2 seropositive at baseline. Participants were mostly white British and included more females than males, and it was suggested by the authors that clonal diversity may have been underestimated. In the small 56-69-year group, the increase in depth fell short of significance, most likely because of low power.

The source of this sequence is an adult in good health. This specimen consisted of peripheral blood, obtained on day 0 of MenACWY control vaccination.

The CDR3 protein is CASMDRPDYGYTF. The sequence in DNA is TGTGCCAGCATGGACAGGCCCGACTATGGCTACACCTTC. The V gene is TRBV21-1 and the J gene is TRBJ1-2; the table gives TRBD1 as D, unverified against the DNA. TRBV21-1 is shown as a pseudogene. Spanning cysteine to phenylalanine, the CDR3 consists of 13 amino acids. CDR3 DNA is the only sequence kept; it has 39 bases, read in frame from the first base.